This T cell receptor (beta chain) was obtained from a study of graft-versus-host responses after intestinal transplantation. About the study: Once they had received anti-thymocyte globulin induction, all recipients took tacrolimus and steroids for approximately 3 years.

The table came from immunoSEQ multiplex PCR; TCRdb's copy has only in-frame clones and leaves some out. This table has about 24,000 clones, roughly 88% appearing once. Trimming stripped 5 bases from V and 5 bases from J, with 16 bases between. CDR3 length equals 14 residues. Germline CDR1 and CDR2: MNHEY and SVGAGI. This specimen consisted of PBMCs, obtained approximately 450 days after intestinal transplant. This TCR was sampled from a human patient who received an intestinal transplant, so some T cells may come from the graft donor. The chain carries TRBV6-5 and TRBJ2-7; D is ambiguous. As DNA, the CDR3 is TGTGCCAGCAGTCTACTGGGTATCACGGACGAGCAGTACTTC. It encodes CASSLLGITDEQYF.